The T cell receptor (beta chain) described here comes from a study of shared clonotypes between healthy human individuals. The protocol was immunoSEQ multiplex PCR, while the TCRdb copy is restricted to in-frame clones and leaves out a portion. The data hold approximately 2.5 million clones, with 85% to 95% observed a single time. The CDR3 loop spans 16 amino acids. V was clipped by 5 bases and J by 1 base; unmatched bases: 9. Germline lookup yields CDR1 SGHTA and CDR2 FQGNSA. Sample: naive CD4+ T cells sorted from blood. Subset reported: CD45RA+ positively selected. The clonotype originates from a man younger than 30 in good health. The chain recombines TRBV7-2 with TRBJ1-1; 8 bases align to TRBD1. The CDR3 nucleotides are TGTGCCAGCAGCCCCGGGGGACAGGTTTGGAACACTGAAGCTTTCTTT. Translated, it gives CASSPGGQVWNTEAFF.